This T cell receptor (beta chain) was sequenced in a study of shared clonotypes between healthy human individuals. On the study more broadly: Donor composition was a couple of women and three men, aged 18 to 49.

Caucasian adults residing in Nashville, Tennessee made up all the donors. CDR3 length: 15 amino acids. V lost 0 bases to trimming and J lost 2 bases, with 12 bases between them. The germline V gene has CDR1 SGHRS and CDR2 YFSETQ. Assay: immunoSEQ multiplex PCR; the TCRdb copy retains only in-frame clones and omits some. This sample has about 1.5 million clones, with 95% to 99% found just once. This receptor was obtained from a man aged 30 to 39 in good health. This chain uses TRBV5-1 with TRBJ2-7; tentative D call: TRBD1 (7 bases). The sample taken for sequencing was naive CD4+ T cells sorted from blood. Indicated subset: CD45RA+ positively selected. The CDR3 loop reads CASSLVPGGPYEQYF. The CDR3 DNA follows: TGCGCCAGCAGCTTGGTTCCAGGGGGGCCCTACGAGCAGTACTTC.